The rows below give T cell receptor beta chains drawn from one sample of a study of post-analysis software for immune sequencing data. TCRdb passed the PCR reads through MiXCR, listing each CDR3 protein once. The repertoire has around 400,000 distinct CDR3 sequences, roughly 38% of them found once; the top ten carry around 15%. The sample consisted of blood. The receptors were sampled from a girl between 10 and 17 years old with multiple sclerosis. Both conserved end residues are part of each CDR3. D genes are given only for firm matches. Rows may omit the clone size; those that give it use once, few, many or a size class.

>few|TRBV5-1|TRBD1|TRBJ2-1
CASRHRDRAYNEQFF
TGCGCCAGCAGACACCGGGACAGGGCCTACAATGAGCAGTTCTTC
>-|TRBV4-1|-|TRBJ1-4
CASSQPPGRMGGEKLFF
TGCGCCAGCAGCCAGCCCCCCGGACGGATGGGGGGGGAAAAACTGTTTTTT
>-|TRBV5-1|-|TRBJ2-2
CASSTGLQNTGERFF
TGCGCCAGCAGTACCGGACTCCAGAACACCGGGGAGCGGTTTTTT
>-|TRBV12-3/TRBV12-4|-|TRBJ2-1
CASSVAVVKGNEQFF
TGTGCCAGCAGTGTAGCGGTGGTAAAAGGCAATGAGCAGTTCTTC
>few|TRBV4-1|-|TRBJ1-1
CASSQDQGFTEAFF
TGCGCCAGCAGCCAAGATCAGGGCTTCACTGAAGCTTTCTTT
>few|TRBV10-3|-|TRBJ1-6
CATRIDSSNSPLHF
TGTGCCACCAGGATCGACAGTTCAAATTCACCCCTCCACTTT
>few|TRBV9|-|TRBJ2-2
CASSVAVASVTGELFF
TGTGCCAGCAGCGTAGCAGTGGCTTCGGTCACCGGGGAGCTGTTTTTT
>many|TRBV7-9|-|TRBJ2-7
CASSLQGYEQYF
TGTGCCAGCAGTCTACAGGGTTACGAGCAGTACTTC
>-|TRBV28|-|TRBJ1-4
CASSGQLKKLFF
TGTGCCAGCAGCGGGCAGTTGAAAAAACTGTTTTTT
>-|TRBV4-1|-|TRBJ2-7
CASSQTGSGTYEQYF
TGCGCCAGCAGCCAGACCGGGTCGGGCACCTACGAGCAGTACTTC
>-|TRBV12-3/TRBV12-4|-|TRBJ1-1
CASSLQVPATEAFF
TGTGCCAGCAGCCTGCAGGTGCCGGCCACTGAAGCTTTCTTT
>few|TRBV27|TRBD1|TRBJ2-6
CASSFGGQVANVLTF
TGTGCCAGCAGTTTTGGAGGACAGGTAGCCAACGTCCTGACTTTC
>-|TRBV5-1|TRBD1|TRBJ2-7
CASRTGLACEQYF
TGCGCCAGCAGGACAGGGCTAGCCTGCGAGCAGTACTTC
>-|TRBV15|-|TRBJ1-4
CATSRDGGDGEKLFF
TGTGCCACCAGCAGAGATGGGGGGGACGGGGAAAAACTGTTTTTT
>-|TRBV7-9|-|TRBJ2-7
CASSRNFYEQYF
TGTGCCAGCAGCCGAAATTTCTACGAGCAGTACTTC
>-|TRBV6-2/TRBV6-3|-|TRBJ2-7
CASTEGYYEQYF
TGTGCCAGCACCGAGGGGTACTACGAGCAGTACTTC
>few|TRBV4-1|TRBD1|TRBJ2-1
CASGPDRTYNEQFF
TGCGCCAGCGGCCCGGACAGGACCTACAATGAGCAGTTCTTC
>few|TRBV3-1|-|TRBJ2-3
CASSQEGSRRDTQYF
TGTGCCAGCAGCCAAGAGGGGTCAAGGCGAGATACGCAGTATTTT
>-|TRBV6-5|TRBD1|TRBJ2-7
CASSADRGQYEQYF
TGTGCCAGCAGCGCTGACAGGGGTCAGTACGAGCAGTACTTC
>-|TRBV27|TRBD1|TRBJ2-7
CASRKQGESYEQYF
TGTGCCAGCAGGAAACAGGGGGAGTCCTACGAGCAGTACTTC
>-|TRBV10-3|TRBD1|TRBJ2-1
CAIRPDRGGNEQFF
TGTGCCATCAGACCGGACAGGGGAGGCAATGAGCAGTTCTTC
>-|TRBV7-9|-|TRBJ2-3
CASSFYGGNTDTQYF
TGTGCCAGCAGCTTTTATGGTGGTAATACAGATACGCAGTATTTT
>once|TRBV7-9|-|TRBJ1-1
CASSLQTGANTEAFF
TGTGCCAGCAGCTTACAAACAGGAGCGAACACTGAAGCTTTCTTT
>-|TRBV5-1|TRBD1|TRBJ2-7
CASSAVQGESSYEQYF
TGCGCCAGCAGCGCAGTACAGGGGGAGTCATCCTACGAGCAGTACTTC
>-|TRBV5-1|TRBD1|TRBJ2-2
CASSSWTGEDTGELFF
TGCGCCAGCAGCTCATGGACAGGAGAAGACACCGGGGAGCTGTTTTTT
>-|TRBV2|-|TRBJ2-1
CASSEGDEQFF
TGTGCCAGCAGTGAAGGGGATGAGCAGTTCTTC
>-|TRBV10-3|TRBD2|TRBJ2-3
CAISGSGVAGGLSTDTQYF
TGTGCCATCAGTGGCTCCGGAGTAGCGGGGGGGCTCAGCACAGATACGCAGTATTTT
>-|TRBV27|-|TRBJ1-6
CASSLDLANSPLHF
TGTGCCAGCAGTTTAGACTTGGCTAATTCACCCCTCCACTTT
>few|TRBV5-1|-|TRBJ2-3
CASSLATDRRTDTQYF
TGCGCCAGCAGCTTGGCCACGGACAGACGCACAGATACGCAGTATTTT
>few|TRBV4-1|TRBD2|TRBJ2-7
CASSRIGASGVYGQYF
TGCGCCAGCAGCCGGATAGGGGCTAGCGGGGTCTACGGGCAGTACTTC
>-|TRBV4-1|-|TRBJ1-2
CASSQNPGQRGGYTF
TGCGCCAGCAGCCAAAACCCCGGACAGCGAGGGGGCTACACCTTC
>few|TRBV30|-|TRBJ2-1
CAWSDKGPEQFF
TGTGCCTGGAGTGATAAGGGTCCTGAGCAGTTCTTC
>-|TRBV9|-|TRBJ1-5
CASSVAPNQPQHF
TGTGCCAGCAGCGTAGCCCCAAATCAGCCCCAGCATTTT
>-|TRBV7-9|TRBD2|TRBJ2-3
CASSFPRGGTTDTQYF
TGTGCCAGCAGCTTTCCCCGGGGGGGAACCACAGATACGCAGTATTTT
>few|TRBV7-2|-|TRBJ2-1
CASSHPRIEQFF
TGTGCCAGCAGCCATCCGCGGATAGAGCAGTTCTTC
>few|TRBV24-1|-|TRBJ2-1
CATSEGLSSYNEQFF
TGTGCCACCAGTGAGGGACTTAGCTCCTACAATGAGCAGTTCTTC
>-|TRBV7-2|-|TRBJ2-4
CASSLVGNNVAKNIQYF
TGTGCCAGCAGCTTAGTCGGGAACAATGTAGCCAAAAACATTCAGTACTTC
>-|TRBV5-1|TRBD2|TRBJ2-1
CASSSSGTTHNEQFF
TGCGCCAGCAGCTCGTCCGGGACTACCCACAATGAGCAGTTCTTC
>few|TRBV10-3|-|TRBJ1-2
CAISSGGYDGYTF
TGTGCCATCAGTTCTGGGGGGTATGATGGCTACACCTTC
>-|TRBV12-3/TRBV12-4|-|TRBJ1-5
CASSHEGRSNQPQHF
TGTGCCAGCAGTCACGAGGGCAGGTCCAATCAGCCCCAGCATTTT